The 7 T cell receptor beta chains presented below share a single source sample, sequenced in a study of T cells after yellow fever vaccination. MiXCR, applied by TCRdb to the 5' RACE reads, yields one record per CDR3 protein. The sample records more than 9,500 distinct CDR3 sequences, roughly 6.1% being singletons. The specimen was PBMCs, either bulk or a sorted T-cell subset (CD4+, CD8+, memory, or dextramer-sorted; not recorded which), collected on the day of the yellow fever booster vaccination. Source of these receptors: a man aged 30-40 years who received the YFV17D yellow fever vaccine.

Ten or more counts support this clonotype. V gene TRBV15 combines with J gene TRBJ2-7, with 9 positions matching TRBD2. Germline lookup yields CDR1 LNHNV and CDR2 YYDKDF (reference sequence). V shed 0 bases and J 0 bases; nucleotides not matched to a gene: 12. The CDR3 extends over 19 amino acids. CDR3 protein: CATSRDGGRLAELSYEQYF. The CDR3, as DNA: TGTGCCACCAGCAGAGATGGGGGGCGACTAGCGGAACTCTCCTACGAGCAGTACTTC.

This clonotype has a count of ten or more. This chain joins TRBV18 and TRBJ1-6; D is perhaps TRBD1 (6 bases). Germline assignment: CDR1 KGHSH and CDR2 LQKENI. The CDR3 is 17 amino acids. Between the trimmed V and J ends, which lost 4 bases and 7 bases, there was a span of 20 bases. In nucleotides, the CDR3 is TGTGCCAGCTCACTTTTCCGCTTGGGGGCGGACAATTCACCCCTCCACTTT. This encodes CASSLFRLGADNSPLHF.

This clonotype has ten or more counts. This rearrangement joins TRBV6-5 to TRBJ2-7; 8 bases match TRBD2. Trimming cost V 2 bases and J 0 bases; bases outside gene matches: 9. The V gene's germline CDR1 is MNHEY and CDR2 SVGAGI. CDR3 size: 17 residues. Here the CDR3 DNA reads TGTGCCAGCAGTTACCGGTTAGCGGGGCCATTCTCCTACGAGCAGTACTTC. Protein: CASSYRLAGPFSYEQYF.

This clonotype is labeled medium-sized. The rearrangement joins TRBV20-1 to TRBJ2-7; TRBD1 matches at 9 bases. The CDR3 runs 15 residues. From germline, CDR1 is DFQATT and CDR2 SNEGSKA (reference sequence). V gave up 3 bases and J gave up 7 bases; unmatched junction bases: 13. CDR3 region: CSASPPPGQGPEQYF. The CDR3 nucleotides read TGCAGTGCTAGTCCTCCTCCGGGACAGGGCCCGGAGCAGTACTTC.

Within the sample, this clonotype is medium-sized. V is TRBV24-1 and J is TRBJ2-2; perhaps TRBD2 as D (6 bases). V lost 5 bases, J lost 1 base, and 7 bases lay in between. Germline-derived CDR1 and CDR2 are KGHDR and SFDVKD. The CDR3 spans 14 residues. The CDR3 DNA is TGTGCCACCAGTGGCGGGGTGAACACCGGGGAGCTGTTTTTT. Protein: CATSGGVNTGELFF.

This clonotype has ten or more counts. The V and J genes are TRBV20-1 and TRBJ2-7; D gene unclear. V was cut by 6 bases and J by 5 bases, with 17 bases left in between. The germline gives CDR1 DFQATT, CDR2 SNEGSKA (reference sequence). This CDR3 contains 13 residues. CDR3 sequence (DNA): TGCAGTGCCCCCCAGCCCTATACGAACGAGCAGTACTTC. This encodes CSAPQPYTNEQYF.

This clonotype was observed many times. The chain's CDR3 is CASSFGTSGRYF. The DNA of the CDR3 is TGTGCCAGCAGTTTCGGGACTAGCGGGAGGTACTTC. J is TRBJ2-7 and V is TRBV12-3 or TRBV12-4; 14 bases are a match to TRBD2. The CDR3 has 12 residues. V gave up 3 bases and J gave up 12 bases; unmatched junction bases: 1.